These 16 T cell receptor beta chains were all obtained from the same sample, sequenced in a study of blood T cell repertoires in COVID-19. Measured with immunoSEQ multiplex PCR; TCRdb has only the in-frame clones, and not every one. Of tens of thousands of clones in the sample, around 86% were seen once. The sequencing sample was made of peripheral blood. All receptors derive from a woman aged 80 or older with acute or convalescent COVID-19.

The chain has TRBV6-2 or TRBV6-3 and TRBJ2-2, with D unclear. The germline CDR1 and CDR2 sequences are MNHEY and SVGEGT. The CDR3 covers 15 residues. Between the trimmed V and J ends, which lost 4 bases and 4 bases, there was a span of 13 bases. CDR3 DNA sequence: TGTGCCAGCAGTTCGGTCTTTTTCGGCACCGGGGAGCTGTTTTTT. The encoded protein is CASSSVFFGTGELFF.

V usage is TRBV11-3 and J usage is TRBJ2-2; TRBD2 might be the D (6 bases). Looked up from germline, CDR1 is SGHNT and CDR2 is YENEEA. CDR3 size: 16 residues. With 3 bases removed from V and 5 bases from J, the gap between germline ends came to 16 bases. The CDR3 nucleotides read TGTGCCAGCAGCTTCGGAGGGGCGCAAACAACCGGGGAGCTGTTTTTT. Translation: CASSFGGAQTTGELFF.

This clone was seen only once. V is TRBV29-1 and J is TRBJ1-2; D gene unclear. CDR3 length: 11 amino acids. The V gene lost 7 bases and the J gene lost 8 bases, with 14 bases spanning the gap. The V gene's germline CDR1 is SQVTM and CDR2 ANQGSEA. The CDR3 nucleotides are TGCAGCGCCCCAACTATGAGCGGCTACACCTTC. Translating gives CSAPTMSGYTF.

V is TRBV18 and J is TRBJ2-4; possibly TRBD2 for D (6 bases). The V gene lost 2 bases and the J gene lost 5 bases, with 16 bases spanning the gap. This CDR3 has 16 residues. Germline values: CDR1 KGHSH, CDR2 LQKENI. CDR3 amino acids: CASSPETAGPQNIQYF. The CDR3 DNA reads as TGTGCCAGCTCACCAGAGACGGCGGGGCCCCAAAACATTCAGTACTTC.

The chain recombines TRBV9 with TRBJ2-7, with D tentatively TRBD1 (6 bases). The V gene's germline CDR1 is SGDLS and CDR2 YYNGEE. The V and J ends lost 0 bases and 2 bases respectively, with 9 bases between them. The CDR3 is 14 residues long. DNA for the CDR3: TGTGCCAGCAGCGTAGACCGGGACACCTACGAGCAGTACTTC. Amino acids: CASSVDRDTYEQYF.

The CDR3 DNA reads TGTGCCACCCATAGCGGGGGGGCGGGAGATACGCAGTATTTT. As protein: CATHSGGAGDTQYF. The V gene is TRBV10-3, the J gene TRBJ2-3; 11 bases agree with TRBD2. Germline V CDR1 and CDR2: ENHRY, SYGVKD. CDR3 length: 14 residues. V trimming: 10 bases; J trimming: 5 bases; junction bases outside the gene matches: 8.

This clone was detected only once. The V call is TRBV9, the J call TRBJ1-2; TRBD1 agrees at 7 bases. The CDR3 consists of 16 residues. Germline CDR1 is SGDLS and CDR2 is YYNGEE. Losses at the gene ends were 5 bases for V and 2 bases for J; bases not matched to a gene: 12. The CDR3 is CASSVTTGQLNYGYTF. The CDR3 DNA reads TGTGCCAGCAGTGTAACAACGGGACAGCTAAACTATGGCTACACCTTC.

The chain combines TRBV4-3 with TRBJ1-2, with D maybe TRBD1 (6 bases). CDR1 LGHNA and CDR2 YSLEER come from the germline V gene. Trimming took 0 bases from V and 8 from J, leaving 13 bases between them. The CDR3 has 14 amino acids. For the CDR3, the DNA is TGCGCCAGCAGCCAAGAACAGGGTTTTGGAGGCTACACCTTC. It specifies CASSQEQGFGGYTF.

This chain uses TRBV6-5 with TRBJ2-7; tentative D call: TRBD1 (5 bases). CDR3 size: 15 residues. CDR1 is MNHEY, CDR2 SVGAGI, per germline. With 2 bases removed from V and 3 bases from J, the gap between germline ends came to 14 bases. This CDR3 reads CASSYGAPTVYEQYF. In DNA form, the CDR3 reads TGTGCCAGCAGTTACGGGGCCCCCACCGTCTACGAGCAGTACTTC.

The V and J genes are TRBV5-1 and TRBJ2-1, with a possible D match to TRBD1 (6 bases). Trimming stripped 2 bases from V and 6 bases from J, with 15 bases between. This CDR3 has 15 residues. CDR1 SGHRS and CDR2 YFSETQ come from the germline V gene. CDR3 protein: CASSFNLQGINEQFF. CDR3 bases: TGCGCCAGCAGCTTCAACTTGCAGGGGATCAATGAGCAGTTCTTC.

The chain links TRBV19 to TRBJ1-6; D might be TRBD1 (5 bases). Trimming stripped 4 bases from V and 8 bases from J, with 12 bases between. Germline V gives CDR1 LNHDA, CDR2 SQIVND (reference sequence). This CDR3 region has 14 residues. This CDR3 reads CASSTRDRYSPLHF. CDR3 sequence (DNA): TGTGCCAGTAGTACGAGAGACAGATATTCACCCCTCCACTTT. The full variable domain, in which reference TRBV19 and TRBJ1-6 provide the parts outside the CDR3, is DGGITQSPKYLFRKEGQNVTLSCEQNLNHDAMYWYRQDPGQGLRLIYYSQIVNDFQKGDIAEGYSVSREKKESFPLTVTSAQKNPTAFYLCASSTRDRYSPLHFGNGTRLTVT.

V gene TRBV2 combines with J gene TRBJ2-5; maybe TRBD2 (6 bases). CDR3 length: 15 amino acids. The germline gives CDR1 SNHLY, CDR2 FYNNEI. The ends were cut back, 4 bases at V and 0 bases at J, with 12 bases in the middle. CDR3 in amino acids: CASSGGLTYQETQYF. The CDR3 bases are TGTGCCAGCAGTGGGGGACTTACTTACCAAGAGACCCAGTACTTC.

This clone was detected a few times. Other DNA sequences within the sample encode an identical CDR3. The gene calls are TRBV7-2 and TRBJ2-5; the D gene is possibly TRBD2 (7 bases). Germline-derived CDR1 and CDR2 are SGHTA and FQGNSA. CDR3 length: 14 amino acids. Trimming took off 5 bases at V and 5 bases at J, with 15 bases between the two ends. CDR3 DNA: TGTGCCAGCAGCCCCCGAAGGGGGGGGGAGACCCAGTACTTC. It is translated as CASSPRRGGETQYF.

The chain carries TRBV20-1 and TRBJ2-1; 8 positions match TRBD1. Trimming cost V 5 bases and J 9 bases; bases outside gene matches: 3. The CDR3 has 11 residues. CDR1 is DFQATT, CDR2 SNEGSKA, per germline (reference sequence). CDR3 amino acids: CSAQGAREQFF. The CDR3, as DNA: TGCAGTGCTCAGGGGGCACGTGAGCAGTTCTTC.

This rearrangement joins TRBV5-5 to TRBJ1-5; unclear D gene. V shed 5 bases and J shed 12 bases, with 21 bases lying between them. Germline V gene lookup returns CDR1 SGHKS and CDR2 YYEKEE (reference sequence). The CDR3 covers 14 residues. The CDR3 DNA sequence: TGTGCCAGCAGTTCTGAGCCGGGATTGTCGCTCCAGCATTTT. Amino acid sequence: CASSSEPGLSLQHF.

The J gene is TRBJ2-1, the V gene TRBV9, with 8 positions matching TRBD2. The CDR3 contains 16 residues. V gave up 0 bases and J gave up 8 bases; unmatched junction bases: 10. Germline V CDR1 and CDR2: SGDLS, YYNGEE. CDR3 sequence reads: CASSVGTSGHGDEQFF. CDR3 nucleotides: TGTGCCAGCAGCGTAGGAACTAGCGGACATGGGGATGAGCAGTTCTTC.